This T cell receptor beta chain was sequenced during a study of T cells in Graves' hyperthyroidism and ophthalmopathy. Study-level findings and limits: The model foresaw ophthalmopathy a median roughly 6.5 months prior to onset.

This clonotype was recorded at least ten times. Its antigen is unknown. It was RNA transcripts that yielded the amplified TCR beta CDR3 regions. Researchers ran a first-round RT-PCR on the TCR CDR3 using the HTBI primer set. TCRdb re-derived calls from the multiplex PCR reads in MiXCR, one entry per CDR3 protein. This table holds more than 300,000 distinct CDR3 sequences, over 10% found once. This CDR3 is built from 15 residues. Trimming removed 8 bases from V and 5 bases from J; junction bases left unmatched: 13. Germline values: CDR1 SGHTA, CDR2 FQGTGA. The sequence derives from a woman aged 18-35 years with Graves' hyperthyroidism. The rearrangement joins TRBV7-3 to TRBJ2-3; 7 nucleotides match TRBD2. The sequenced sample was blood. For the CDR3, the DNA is TGTGCCAGCGCCTTAACGAGGGCTAGCGGAGATACGCAGTATTTT. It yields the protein CASALTRASGDTQYF.